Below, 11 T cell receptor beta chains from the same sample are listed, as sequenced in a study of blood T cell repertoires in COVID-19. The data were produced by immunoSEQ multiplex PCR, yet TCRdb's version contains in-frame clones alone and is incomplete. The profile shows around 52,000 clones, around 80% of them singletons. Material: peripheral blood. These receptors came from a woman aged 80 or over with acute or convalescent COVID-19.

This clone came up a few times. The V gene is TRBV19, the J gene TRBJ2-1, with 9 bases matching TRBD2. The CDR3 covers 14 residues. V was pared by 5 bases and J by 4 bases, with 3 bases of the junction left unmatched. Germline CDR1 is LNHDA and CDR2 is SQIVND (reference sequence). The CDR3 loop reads CASSPSGNYNEQFF. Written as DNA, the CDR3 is TGTGCCAGTAGTCCTAGCGGGAATTACAATGAGCAGTTCTTC.

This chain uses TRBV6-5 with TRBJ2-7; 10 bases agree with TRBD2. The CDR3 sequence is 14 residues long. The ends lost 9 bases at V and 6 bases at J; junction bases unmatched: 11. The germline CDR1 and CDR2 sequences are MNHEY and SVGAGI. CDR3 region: CASNTGTSDFEQYF. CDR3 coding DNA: TGTGCCAGTAACACCGGGACTAGCGATTTCGAGCAGTACTTC.

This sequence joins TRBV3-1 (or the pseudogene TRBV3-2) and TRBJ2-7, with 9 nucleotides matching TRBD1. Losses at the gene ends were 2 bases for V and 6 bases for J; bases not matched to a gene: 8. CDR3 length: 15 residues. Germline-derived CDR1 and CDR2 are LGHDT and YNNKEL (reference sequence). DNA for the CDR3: TGTGCCAGCAGCCAAAACCCGGGACAGGGTGGCGAGCAGTACTTC. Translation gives CASSQNPGQGGEQYF.

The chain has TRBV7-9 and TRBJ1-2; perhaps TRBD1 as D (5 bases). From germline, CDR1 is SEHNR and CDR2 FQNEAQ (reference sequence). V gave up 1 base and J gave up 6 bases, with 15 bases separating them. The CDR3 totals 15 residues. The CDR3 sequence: CASSLVLGPHDGYTF. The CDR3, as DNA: TGTGCCAGCAGCTTAGTTCTGGGGCCCCACGATGGCTACACCTTC.

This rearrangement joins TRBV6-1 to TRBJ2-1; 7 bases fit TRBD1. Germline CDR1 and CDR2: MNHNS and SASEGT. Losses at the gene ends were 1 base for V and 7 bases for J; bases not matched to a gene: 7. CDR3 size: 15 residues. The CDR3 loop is CASSEVTGVWNEQFF. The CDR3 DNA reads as TGTGCCAGCAGTGAAGTTACAGGGGTCTGGAATGAGCAGTTCTTC.

As DNA, the CDR3 is TGTGCCAGCAGCCAAGAAACAGGGACCAACTATGGCTACACCTTC. This sequence encodes CASSQETGTNYGYTF. This chain connects TRBV4-2 to TRBJ1-2; the D gene is possibly TRBD1 (6 bases). Trimming left V 0 bases short and J 2 bases short, with 10 bases between. Germline V gene data show CDR1 as LGHNA and CDR2 as YNFKEQ. CDR3 size: 15 residues.

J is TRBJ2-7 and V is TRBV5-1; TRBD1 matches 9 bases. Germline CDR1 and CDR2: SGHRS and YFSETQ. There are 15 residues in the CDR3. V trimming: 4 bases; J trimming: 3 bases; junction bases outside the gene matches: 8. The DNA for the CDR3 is TGCGCCAGCAGCGTAACCGGGACAGGGCACTACGAGCAGTACTTC. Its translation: CASSVTGTGHYEQYF.

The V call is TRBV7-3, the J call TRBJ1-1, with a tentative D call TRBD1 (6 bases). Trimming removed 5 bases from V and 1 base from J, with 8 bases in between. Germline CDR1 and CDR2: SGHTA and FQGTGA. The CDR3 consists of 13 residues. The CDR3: CASSVTGNTEAFF. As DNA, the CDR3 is TGTGCCAGCAGCGTGACAGGGAACACTGAAGCTTTCTTT.

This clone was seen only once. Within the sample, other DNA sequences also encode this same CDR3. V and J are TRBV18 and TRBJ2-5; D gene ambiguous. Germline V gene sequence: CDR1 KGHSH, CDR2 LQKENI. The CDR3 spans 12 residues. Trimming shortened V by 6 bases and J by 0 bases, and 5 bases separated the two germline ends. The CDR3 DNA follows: TGTGCCAGCTCCCCGTACCAAGAGACCCAGTACTTC. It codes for CASSPYQETQYF.

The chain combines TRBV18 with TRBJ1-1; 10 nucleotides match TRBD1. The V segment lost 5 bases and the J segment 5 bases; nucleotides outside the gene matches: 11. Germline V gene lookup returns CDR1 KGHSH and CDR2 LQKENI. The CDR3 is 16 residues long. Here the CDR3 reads CASSRQGAGLWTEAFF. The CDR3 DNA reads TGTGCCAGCTCAAGACAGGGGGCCGGTTTGTGGACTGAAGCTTTCTTT.

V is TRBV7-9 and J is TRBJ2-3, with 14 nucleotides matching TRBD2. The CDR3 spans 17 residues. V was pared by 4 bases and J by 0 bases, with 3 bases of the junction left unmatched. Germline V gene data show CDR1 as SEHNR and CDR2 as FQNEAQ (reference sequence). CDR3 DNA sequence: TGTGCCAGCAGCTGGGGACTAGCGGGAGTGAGCACAGATACGCAGTATTTT. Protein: CASSWGLAGVSTDTQYF.